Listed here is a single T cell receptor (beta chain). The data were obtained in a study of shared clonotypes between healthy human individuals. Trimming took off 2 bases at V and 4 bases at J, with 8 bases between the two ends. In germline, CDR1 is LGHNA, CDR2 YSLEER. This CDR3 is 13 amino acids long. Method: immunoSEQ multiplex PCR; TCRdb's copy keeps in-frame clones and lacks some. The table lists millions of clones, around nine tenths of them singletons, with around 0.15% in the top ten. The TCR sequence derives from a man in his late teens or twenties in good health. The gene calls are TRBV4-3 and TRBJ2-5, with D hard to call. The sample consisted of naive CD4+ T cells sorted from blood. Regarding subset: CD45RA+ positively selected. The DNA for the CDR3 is TGCGCCAGCAGCCAACGGGCGGCAGAGACCCAGTACTTC. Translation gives CASSQRAAETQYF.